The sequence of this T cell receptor beta chain was determined in a study of cytomegalovirus exposure and HLA in healthy donors. Germline V gene data show CDR1 as SGHRS and CDR2 as YFSETQ. The V and J ends lost 4 bases and 0 bases respectively, with 20 bases between them. This CDR3 is 19 amino acids long. With 60 Vbeta and 13 Jbeta primers, the PCR was carried out. The method was immunoSEQ multiplex PCR; TCRdb's version includes in-frame clones alone and lacks a portion of them. The profile covers fewer than 200,000 clones, with approximately 80% appearing a single time and under 5% taken by the ten largest. This clone appeared a single time.

Sample: PBMCs. The V and J genes are TRBV5-1 and TRBJ1-6, with D possibly matching TRBD1 (6 bases). This receptor was obtained from a woman in her 50s in good health and CMV-seropositive. The CDR3 nucleotides are TGCGCCAGCAGCCTGAGGCCGACAGGTTTGAGCTCCTATAATTCACCCCTCCACTTT. Amino acid sequence: CASSLRPTGLSSYNSPLHF.